Described below is a single TCR beta chain sequence and its context. Antigen specificity is unknown. The sample comes from a study of shared clonotypes between healthy human individuals. Whole-study findings and limits: Measured sharing among donors was expected to vary with sequencing depth.

The assay was carried out at the deep level. Only in-frame clones appear in the TCRdb table, and some are missing; sequencing was by immunoSEQ multiplex PCR. The repertoire holds over 400,000 clones, with 81% as singletons. Around 91 million PBMCs were counted before genomic DNA extraction. Germline CDR1 is SGHNT and CDR2 is YYREEE (reference sequence). The CDR3 is 15 amino acids. Trimming pared 3 bases from V and 1 base from J, leaving 13 bases between. The source of this sequence is a woman aged 40 to 50 in good health. Some clones in this sample may be carry-over from other donors' samples. The specimen sequenced was PBMCs. The genes are TRBV5-4 and TRBJ2-5; D might be TRBD2 (5 bases). CDR3 residues: CASSSDMGSQETQYF. For the CDR3, the DNA is TGTGCCAGCAGCTCCGATATGGGGAGCCAAGAGACCCAGTACTTC. The full variable domain, completed using reference TRBV5-4 and TRBJ2-5, is ETGVTQSPTHLIKTRGQQVTLRCSSQSGHNTVSWYQQALGQGPQFIFQYYREEENGRGNFPPRFSGLQFPNYSSELNVNALELDDSALYLCASSSDMGSQETQYFGPGTRLLVL.